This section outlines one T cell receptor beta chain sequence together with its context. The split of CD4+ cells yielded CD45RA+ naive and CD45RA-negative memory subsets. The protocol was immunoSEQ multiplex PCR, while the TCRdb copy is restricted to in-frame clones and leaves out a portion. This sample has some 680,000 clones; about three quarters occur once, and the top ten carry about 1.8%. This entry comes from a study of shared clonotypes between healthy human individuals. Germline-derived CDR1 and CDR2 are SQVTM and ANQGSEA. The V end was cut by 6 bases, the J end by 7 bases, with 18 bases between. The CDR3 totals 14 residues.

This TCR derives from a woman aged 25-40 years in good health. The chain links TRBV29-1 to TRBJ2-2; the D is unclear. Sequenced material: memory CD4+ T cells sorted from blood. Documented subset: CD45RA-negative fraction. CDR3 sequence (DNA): TGCAGCGTAGCGAACCTACGAGAAGGCGGGGAGCTGTTTTTT. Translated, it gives CSVANLREGGELFF.